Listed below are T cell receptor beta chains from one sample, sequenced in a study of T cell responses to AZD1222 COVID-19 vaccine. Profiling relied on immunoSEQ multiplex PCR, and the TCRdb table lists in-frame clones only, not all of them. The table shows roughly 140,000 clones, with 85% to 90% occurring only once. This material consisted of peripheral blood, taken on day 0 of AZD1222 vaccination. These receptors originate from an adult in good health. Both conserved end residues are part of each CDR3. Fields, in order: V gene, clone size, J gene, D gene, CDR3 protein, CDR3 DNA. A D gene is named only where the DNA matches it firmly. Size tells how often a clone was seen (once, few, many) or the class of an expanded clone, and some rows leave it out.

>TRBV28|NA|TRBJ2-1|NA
CASGPGVAYNEQFF
TGTGCCAGCGGACCTGGCGTGGCCTACAATGAGCAGTTCTTC
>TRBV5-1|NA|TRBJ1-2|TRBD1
CASSGGTGTSYGYTF
TGCGCCAGCAGCGGCGGGACAGGGACTTCCTATGGCTACACCTTC
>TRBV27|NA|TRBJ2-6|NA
CASSFWASGANVLTF
TGTGCCAGCAGTTTTTGGGCCTCTGGGGCCAACGTCCTGACTTTC
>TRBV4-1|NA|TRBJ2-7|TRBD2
CASSLSLAGGQDEQYF
TGCGCCAGCAGCCTTAGCCTAGCGGGAGGGCAGGACGAGCAGTACTTC
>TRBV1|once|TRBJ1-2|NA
CTSSQVETTSNYGYTF
TGCACCAGCAGCCAAGTCGAGACCACCTCTAACTATGGCTACACCTTC
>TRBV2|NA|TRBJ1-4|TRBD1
CASRRQGVLRGSREKLFF
TGTGCCAGCAGGAGACAGGGTGTTCTCCGGGGTTCTCGTGAAAAACTGTTTTTT
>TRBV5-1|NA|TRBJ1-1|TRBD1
CASSVTGGPYTEAFF
TGCGCCAGCAGCGTGACAGGGGGCCCGTACACTGAAGCTTTCTTT
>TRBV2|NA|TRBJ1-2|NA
CASSEDGRGYTF
TGTGCCAGCAGTGAGGACGGGCGCGGCTACACCTTC
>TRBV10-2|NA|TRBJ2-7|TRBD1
CASNTGGGYEQYF
TGCGCCAGCAATACAGGGGGCGGGTACGAGCAGTACTTC
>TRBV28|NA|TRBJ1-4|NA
CASRLLAGRQNEKLFF
TGTGCCAGCAGACTACTAGCGGGACGGCAAAATGAAAAACTGTTTTTT
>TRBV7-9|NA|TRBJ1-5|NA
CASSLSSSNQPQHF
TGTGCCAGCAGCTTATCCTCTAGCAATCAGCCCCAGCATTTT
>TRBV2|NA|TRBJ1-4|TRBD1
CASSLQGAANEKLFF
TGTGCCAGCAGCCTACAGGGGGCGGCTAATGAAAAACTGTTTTTT
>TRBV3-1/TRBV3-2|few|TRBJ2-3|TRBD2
CASSLRGGALNTDTQYF
TGTGCCAGCAGCCTCCGCGGGGGGGCGCTTAACACAGATACGCAGTATTTT
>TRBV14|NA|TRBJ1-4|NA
CASSSARVAREKLFF
TGTGCCAGCAGCTCCGCCAGGGTCGCGAGGGAAAAACTGTTTTTT
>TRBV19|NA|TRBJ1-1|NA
CASSPLGGLYTEAFF
TGTGCCAGTAGTCCCTTGGGGGGCCTTTACACTGAAGCTTTCTTT
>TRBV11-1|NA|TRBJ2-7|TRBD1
CASSPLVPGGSYEQYF
TGTGCCAGCAGCCCCTTGGTACCAGGGGGTTCCTACGAGCAGTACTTC
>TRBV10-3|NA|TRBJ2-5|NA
CAISEYLGEETQYF
TGTGCCATCAGTGAATATCTCGGTGAAGAGACCCAGTACTTC
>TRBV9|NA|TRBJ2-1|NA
CASSVVSSSYNEQFF
TGTGCCAGCAGCGTAGTTAGCAGCTCCTACAATGAGCAGTTCTTC
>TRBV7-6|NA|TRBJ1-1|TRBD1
CASSSDRAVEAFF
TGTGCCAGCAGTTCCGACAGGGCTGTTGAAGCTTTCTTT
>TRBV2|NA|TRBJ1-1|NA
CASSRDNTEAFF
TGTGCCAGCAGTCGGGATAACACTGAAGCTTTCTTT
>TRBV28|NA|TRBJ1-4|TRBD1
CASSSLASRDRGQGEKLFF
TGTGCCAGCAGTTCTCTGGCGTCCCGGGACAGGGGGCAAGGAGAAAAACTGTTTTTT